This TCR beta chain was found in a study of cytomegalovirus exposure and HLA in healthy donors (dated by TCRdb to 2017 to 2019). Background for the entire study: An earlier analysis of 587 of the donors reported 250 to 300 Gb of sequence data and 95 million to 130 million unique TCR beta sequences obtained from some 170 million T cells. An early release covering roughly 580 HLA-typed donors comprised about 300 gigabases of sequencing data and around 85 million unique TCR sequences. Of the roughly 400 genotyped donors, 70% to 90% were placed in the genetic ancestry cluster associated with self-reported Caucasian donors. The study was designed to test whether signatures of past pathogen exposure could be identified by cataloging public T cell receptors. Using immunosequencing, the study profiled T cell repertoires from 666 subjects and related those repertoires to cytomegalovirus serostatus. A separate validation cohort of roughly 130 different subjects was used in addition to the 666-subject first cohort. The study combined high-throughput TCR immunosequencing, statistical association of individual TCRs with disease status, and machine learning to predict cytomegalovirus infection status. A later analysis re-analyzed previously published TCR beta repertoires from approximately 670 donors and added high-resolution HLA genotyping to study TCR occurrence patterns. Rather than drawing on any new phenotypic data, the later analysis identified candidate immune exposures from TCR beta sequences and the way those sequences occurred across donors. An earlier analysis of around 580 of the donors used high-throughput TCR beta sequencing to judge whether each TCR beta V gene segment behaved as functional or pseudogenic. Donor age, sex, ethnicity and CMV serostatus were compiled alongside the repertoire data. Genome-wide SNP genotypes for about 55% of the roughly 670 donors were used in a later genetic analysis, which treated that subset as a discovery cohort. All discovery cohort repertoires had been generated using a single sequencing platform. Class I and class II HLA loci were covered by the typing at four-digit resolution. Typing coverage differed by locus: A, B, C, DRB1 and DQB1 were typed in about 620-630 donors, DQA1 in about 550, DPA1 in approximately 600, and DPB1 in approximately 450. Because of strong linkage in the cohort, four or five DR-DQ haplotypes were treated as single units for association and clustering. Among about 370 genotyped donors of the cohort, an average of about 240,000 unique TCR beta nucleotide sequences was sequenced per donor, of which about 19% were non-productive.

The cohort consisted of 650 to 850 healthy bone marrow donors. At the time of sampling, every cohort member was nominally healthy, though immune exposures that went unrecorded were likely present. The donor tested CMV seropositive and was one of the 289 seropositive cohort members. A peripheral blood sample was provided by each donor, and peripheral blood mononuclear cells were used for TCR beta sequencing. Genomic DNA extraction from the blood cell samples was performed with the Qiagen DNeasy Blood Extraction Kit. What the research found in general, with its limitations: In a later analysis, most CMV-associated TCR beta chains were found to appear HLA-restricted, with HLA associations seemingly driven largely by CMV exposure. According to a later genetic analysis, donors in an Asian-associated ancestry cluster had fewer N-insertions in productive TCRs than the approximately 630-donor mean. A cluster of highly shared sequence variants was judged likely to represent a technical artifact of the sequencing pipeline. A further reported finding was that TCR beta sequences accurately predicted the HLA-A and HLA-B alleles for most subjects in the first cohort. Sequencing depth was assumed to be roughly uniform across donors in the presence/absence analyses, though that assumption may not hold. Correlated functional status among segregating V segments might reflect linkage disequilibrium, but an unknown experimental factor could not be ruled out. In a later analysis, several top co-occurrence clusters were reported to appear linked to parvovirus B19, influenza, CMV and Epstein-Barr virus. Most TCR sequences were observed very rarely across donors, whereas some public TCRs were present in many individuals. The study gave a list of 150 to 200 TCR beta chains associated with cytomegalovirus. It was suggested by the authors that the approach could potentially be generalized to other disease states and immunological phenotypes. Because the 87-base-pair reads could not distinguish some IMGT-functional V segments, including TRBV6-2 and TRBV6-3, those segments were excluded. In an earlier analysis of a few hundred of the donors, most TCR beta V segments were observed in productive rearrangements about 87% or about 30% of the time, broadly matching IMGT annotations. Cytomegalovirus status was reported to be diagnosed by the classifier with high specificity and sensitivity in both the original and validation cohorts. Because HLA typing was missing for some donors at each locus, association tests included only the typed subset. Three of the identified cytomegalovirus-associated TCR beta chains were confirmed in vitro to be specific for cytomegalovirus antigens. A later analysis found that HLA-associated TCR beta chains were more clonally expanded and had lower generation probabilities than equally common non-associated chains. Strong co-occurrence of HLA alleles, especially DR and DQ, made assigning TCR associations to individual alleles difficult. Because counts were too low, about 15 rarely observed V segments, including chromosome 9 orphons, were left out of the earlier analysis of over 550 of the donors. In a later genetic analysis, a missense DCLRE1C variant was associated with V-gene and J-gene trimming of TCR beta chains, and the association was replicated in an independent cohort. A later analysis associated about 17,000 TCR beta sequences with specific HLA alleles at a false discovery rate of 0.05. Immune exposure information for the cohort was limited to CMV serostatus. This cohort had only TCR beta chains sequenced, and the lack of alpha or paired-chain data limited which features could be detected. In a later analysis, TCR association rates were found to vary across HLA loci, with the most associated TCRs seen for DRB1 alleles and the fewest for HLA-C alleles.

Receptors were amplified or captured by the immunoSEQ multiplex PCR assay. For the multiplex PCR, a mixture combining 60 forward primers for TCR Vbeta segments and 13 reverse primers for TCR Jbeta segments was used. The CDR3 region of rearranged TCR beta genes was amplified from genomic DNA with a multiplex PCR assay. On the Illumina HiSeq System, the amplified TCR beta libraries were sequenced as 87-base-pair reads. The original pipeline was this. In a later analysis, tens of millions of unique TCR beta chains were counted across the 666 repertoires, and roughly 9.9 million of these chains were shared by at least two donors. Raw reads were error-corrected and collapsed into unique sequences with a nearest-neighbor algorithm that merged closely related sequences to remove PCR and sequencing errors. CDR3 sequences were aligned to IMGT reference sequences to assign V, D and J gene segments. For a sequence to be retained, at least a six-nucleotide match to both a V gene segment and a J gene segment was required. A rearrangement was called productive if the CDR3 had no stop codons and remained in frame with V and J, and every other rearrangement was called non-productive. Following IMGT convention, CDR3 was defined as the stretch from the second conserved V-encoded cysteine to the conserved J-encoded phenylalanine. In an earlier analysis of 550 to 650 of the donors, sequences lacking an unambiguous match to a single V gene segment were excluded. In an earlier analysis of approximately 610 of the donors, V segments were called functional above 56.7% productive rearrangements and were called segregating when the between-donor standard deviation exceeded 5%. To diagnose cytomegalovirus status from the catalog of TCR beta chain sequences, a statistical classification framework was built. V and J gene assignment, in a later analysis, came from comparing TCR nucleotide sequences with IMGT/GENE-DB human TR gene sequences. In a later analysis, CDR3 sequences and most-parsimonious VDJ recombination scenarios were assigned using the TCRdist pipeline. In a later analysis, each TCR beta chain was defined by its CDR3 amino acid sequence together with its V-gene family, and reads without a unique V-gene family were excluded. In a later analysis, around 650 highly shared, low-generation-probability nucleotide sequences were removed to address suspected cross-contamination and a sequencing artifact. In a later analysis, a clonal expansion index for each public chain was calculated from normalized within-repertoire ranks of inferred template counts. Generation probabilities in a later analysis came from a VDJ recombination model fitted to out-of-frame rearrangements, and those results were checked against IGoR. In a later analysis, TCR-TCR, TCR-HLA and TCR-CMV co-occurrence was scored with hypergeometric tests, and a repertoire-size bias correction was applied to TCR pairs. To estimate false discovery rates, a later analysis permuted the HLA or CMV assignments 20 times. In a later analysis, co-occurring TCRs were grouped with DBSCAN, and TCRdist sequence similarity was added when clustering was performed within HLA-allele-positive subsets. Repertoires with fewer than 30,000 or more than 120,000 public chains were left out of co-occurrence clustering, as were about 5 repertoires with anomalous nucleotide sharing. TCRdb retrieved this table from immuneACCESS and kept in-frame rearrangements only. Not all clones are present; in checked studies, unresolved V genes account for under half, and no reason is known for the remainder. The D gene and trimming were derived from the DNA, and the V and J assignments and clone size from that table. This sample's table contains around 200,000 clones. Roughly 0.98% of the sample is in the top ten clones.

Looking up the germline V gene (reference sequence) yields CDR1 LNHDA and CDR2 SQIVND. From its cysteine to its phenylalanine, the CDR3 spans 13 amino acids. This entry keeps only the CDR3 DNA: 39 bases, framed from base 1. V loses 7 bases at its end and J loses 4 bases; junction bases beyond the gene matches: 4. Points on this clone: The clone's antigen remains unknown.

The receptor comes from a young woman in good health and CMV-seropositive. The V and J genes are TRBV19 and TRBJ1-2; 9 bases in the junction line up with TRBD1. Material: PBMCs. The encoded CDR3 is CASNRDRAYGYTF. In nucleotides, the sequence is TGTGCCAGTAACCGGGACAGGGCCTATGGCTACACCTTC.